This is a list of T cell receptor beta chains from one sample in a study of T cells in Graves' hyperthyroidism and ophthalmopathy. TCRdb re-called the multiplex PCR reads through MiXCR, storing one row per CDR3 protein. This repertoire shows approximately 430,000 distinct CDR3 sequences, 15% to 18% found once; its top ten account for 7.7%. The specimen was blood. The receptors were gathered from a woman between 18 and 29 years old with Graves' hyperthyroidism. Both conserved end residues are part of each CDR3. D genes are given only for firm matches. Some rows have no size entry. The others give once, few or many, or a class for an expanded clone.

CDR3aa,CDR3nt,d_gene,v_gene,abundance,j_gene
CAWTRLASYNEQFF,TGTGCCTGGACCCGACTAGCGAGCTACAATGAGCAGTTCTTC,TRBD2,TRBV30,.,TRBJ2-1
CASSVGTGLYEQYF,TGTGCCAGCAGCGTAGGGACAGGCCTCTACGAGCAGTACTTC,TRBD1,TRBV9,many,TRBJ2-7
CASGPGQGLHEQYF,TGTGCTAGTGGCCCTGGACAGGGACTACACGAGCAGTACTTC,.,TRBV12-5,.,TRBJ2-7
CASSAQTTGGWSQPQHF,TGTGCCAGCTCCGCACAGACAACAGGGGGCTGGAGTCAGCCCCAGCATTTT,TRBD1,TRBV18,many,TRBJ1-5
CASSLNPPPPRTGGILYEQYF,TGTGCCAGCAGCTTAAACCCCCCCCCCCCGCGGACAGGGGGGATTCTCTACGAGCAGTACTTC,TRBD1,TRBV7-6,many,TRBJ2-7
CASSIDAPSAWGRSSYNEQFF,TGTGCCAGTAGTATAGATGCCCCTTCAGCGTGGGGTCGAAGCTCCTACAATGAGCAGTTCTTC,.,TRBV19,once,TRBJ2-1
CASSQESGGDYEQYF,TGCGCCAGCAGCCAAGAATCAGGAGGTGACTACGAGCAGTACTTC,.,TRBV4-1,many,TRBJ2-7
CASSRKLAGRTDTQYF,TGTGCCAGCAGCCGGAAACTAGCGGGGAGGACAGATACGCAGTATTTT,TRBD2,TRBV7-8,many,TRBJ2-3
CASSQDSRENTEAFF,TGCGCCAGCAGCCAAGATAGTAGGGAGAACACTGAAGCTTTCTTT,.,TRBV4-1,many,TRBJ1-1
CASSKGLSNQPQHF,TGTGCCAGCAGCAAGGGTCTTAGCAATCAGCCCCAGCATTTT,.,TRBV2,many,TRBJ1-5
CASTGRQGSLSPNVLTF,TGTGCCAGCACAGGAAGACAGGGATCTCTTTCCCCCAACGTCCTGACTTTC,TRBD1,TRBV7-8,many,TRBJ2-6
CSARDYLRPQETQYF,TGCAGTGCTAGAGATTACTTACGGCCACAAGAGACCCAGTACTTC,.,TRBV20-1,.,TRBJ2-5
CASSLGVGNQPQHF,TGTGCCAGCAGCTTGGGGGTGGGCAATCAGCCCCAGCATTTT,.,TRBV11-3,.,TRBJ1-5
CASSAPRGGRGVTDTQYF,TGTGCCAGCAGCGCCCCGCGCGGGGGCCGTGGGGTTACAGATACGCAGTATTTT,.,TRBV9,.,TRBJ2-3
CASSYSQGSGAFF,TGTGCCAGCAGTTACTCACAGGGAAGTGGAGCTTTCTTT,.,TRBV6-5,many,TRBJ1-1
CSALDREYEQHF,TGCAGTGCTTTGGACAGGGAATACGAGCAGCACTTC,TRBD1,TRBV20-1,.,TRBJ2-7
CASSLAEAVNSPLHF,TGCGCCAGCAGCTTGGCCGAGGCAGTTAATTCACCCCTCCACTTT,.,TRBV5-1,many,TRBJ1-6
CALSPASGWAYNEQFF,TGTGCCTTATCCCCGGCTAGCGGGTGGGCCTACAATGAGCAGTTCTTC,TRBD2,TRBV30,many,TRBJ2-1
CASQDLSGTNVEQFF,TGTGCCAGCCAAGATTTATCCGGGACTAACGTTGAGCAGTTCTTC,TRBD2,TRBV14,many,TRBJ2-1
CASSDRTGANVLTF,TGTGCCAGCAGCGACCGGACGGGGGCCAACGTCCTGACTTTC,.,TRBV6-1,.,TRBJ2-6
CASSLPYQPQHF,TGCGCCAGCAGCTTGCCTTATCAGCCCCAGCATTTT,.,TRBV5-1,many,TRBJ1-5
CASSQGAGTYNEQFF,TGTGCCAGCAGCCAAGGGGCCGGAACCTACAATGAGCAGTTCTTC,.,TRBV3-1,many,TRBJ2-1